These T cell receptor beta chains were read from a single sample in a study of neurological immune-mediated disorders. TCRdb itself ran the 5' RACE reads through MiXCR, one entry per CDR3 protein. The table lists tens of thousands of distinct CDR3 sequences, around 5% of them singletons. The material sequenced was PBMCs. These receptors all come from a man aged 18 to 30 with multiple sclerosis. Both conserved end residues are part of each CDR3. A D gene is named only where the DNA matches it firmly. Some rows mark clone size as missing; the rest say once, few, many or name a class of expanded clone.

V	size	D	J	DNA	CDR3
TRBV20-1	many	NA	TRBJ2-1	TGCAGTGCTACGAAAAACAAGGGCCCCCTAAGGGAGGAGTTCTTC	CSATKNKGPLREEFF
TRBV27	few	NA	TRBJ1-5	TGTGCCAGCAGTTTAAAAGGCAGGGGAGGCAATCAGCCCCAGAATTTT	CASSLKGRGGNQPQNF
TRBV29-1	many	NA	TRBJ2-5	TGCAGCGTTGATGTCGGCGAAGAGACCCAGTACTTC	CSVDVGEETQYF
TRBV10-3	few	NA	TRBJ1-5	TGTGCCATCAGTTCCGGGACAAGGCGTGATCAGCCCCAGCATTTT	CAISSGTRRDQPQHF
TRBV20-1	few	NA	TRBJ1-1	TGCAGTGCTAGAGTGGTCAGAGAAGCTTTCTTT	CSARVVREAFF
TRBV5-1	many	NA	TRBJ2-1	TGCGCCAGCAGCTTGGCTGCGCCGACCTACAATGAGCAGTTCTTC	CASSLAAPTYNEQFF
TRBV20-1	NA	NA	TRBJ2-1	TGCAGTGCTAGAGATCGGAGGCGTGAGCAGTTCTTC	CSARDRRREQFF
TRBV15	many	TRBD2	TRBJ2-1	TGTGCCACCAGCATAGCGGGGCCGAGGGATGAGCAGTTCTTC	CATSIAGPRDEQFF
TRBV10-3	many	TRBD2	TRBJ2-1	TGTGCCACCCGGGGGGGGTCGGGAGCAAGTGGTGAGCAGTTCTTC	CATRGGSGASGEQFF
TRBV7-8	many	NA	TRBJ2-1	TGTGCCAGCAGCACATGGGCTGAGCAGTTCTTC	CASSTWAEQFF
TRBV2	few	NA	TRBJ1-4	TGTGCCAGCAGTGAAGCAGGGAGGGAAGGTGAAAAACTGTTTTTT	CASSEAGREGEKLFF
TRBV7-8	many	TRBD1	TRBJ1-1	TGTGCCAGCAGCGGAGGGGGCAGGGACAACTTCTACACTGAAGCTTTCTTT	CASSGGGRDNFYTEAFF
TRBV28	many	TRBD1	TRBJ2-5	TGTGCCAGCAGTTTTCTGCAGGGGGCAGAGACCCAGTACTTC	CASSFLQGAETQYF
TRBV10-3	many	TRBD1	TRBJ1-6	TGTGCCAGCTCCACCGGGACAGATTCACCCCTCCACTTT	CASSTGTDSPLHF
TRBV5-1	many	NA	TRBJ1-2	TGCGCCAGCAGCTGGGGGACGAGGTCTGGCTACACCTTC	CASSWGTRSGYTF
TRBV7-7	many	NA	TRBJ2-5	TGTGCTAGCAGCTTAGCGCTCCGCGAGACCCAGTACTTC	CASSLALRETQYF
TRBV27	many	NA	TRBJ1-6	TGTGCCAGCGGGCTGCGGCAGCCAAATTCACCCCTCCACTTT	CASGLRQPNSPLHF
TRBV20-1	many	NA	TRBJ1-1	TGCAGTGCTGCAAGGGCTTTCTTT	CSAARAFF
TRBV20-1	many	TRBD1	TRBJ1-2	TGCAGTGCTAGAGGCTCTTCGGACAGGGAGCGCCTGGGACCCTTC	CSARGSSDRERLGPF
TRBV3-1	many	NA	TRBJ1-1	TGTGCCAGCAGCCAAGTAGGGGCGAACACTGAAGCTTTCTTT	CASSQVGANTEAFF